This T cell receptor (beta chain) originates from a study of shared clonotypes between healthy human individuals. About the study: Per-donor plates numbered three CD4 naive, three CD4 memory, two CD8 naive and one CD8 memory.

The V gene lost 0 bases and the J gene lost 1 base, with 8 bases spanning the gap. Germline V gene data show CDR1 as MGHRA and CDR2 as YSYEKL. This CDR3 contains 15 residues. Using immunoSEQ multiplex PCR, the repertoire was profiled, and TCRdb retains in-frame clones only, with some absent. Here the sample spans a few million clones, roughly 93% being singletons. In the naive CD8 group, cells lacked CD45RO and were positively selected for CCR7, so terminally differentiated effector memory CD45RA+ cells were left out. The sequence was obtained from a man aged 18 to 29 in good health. Some clones in this sample may be carry-over from other donors' samples. Sequencing used naive CD8+ T cells from PBMCs. The chain combines TRBV4-1 with TRBJ2-3; TRBD1 is a possible D gene (6 bases). CDR3 coding DNA: TGCGCCAGCAGCCAAGATCCAGGGGGCACAGATACGCAGTATTTT. This codes for CASSQDPGGTDTQYF.